This paragraph covers one T cell receptor (beta chain) sequence. Trimming pared 1 base from V and 15 bases from J, leaving 17 bases between. CDR1 and CDR2 from the germline V gene are SGHTS and YDEGEE. The CDR3 length is 14 residues. These data are taken from a study of T cell responses to AZD1222 COVID-19 vaccine. This table comes from immunoSEQ multiplex PCR, and its TCRdb copy is limited to in-frame clones, with some not included. The sample includes under 200,000 clones, roughly 86% of them seen just once. The gene calls are TRBV5-8 and TRBJ2-6, with TRBD1 as a possible D gene (7 bases). The TCR sequence derives from an adult in good health. Sequencing used peripheral blood, obtained on day 0 of AZD1222 vaccination. CDR3 residues: CASSLLAGGGSLTF. The CDR3 coding sequence is TGTGCCAGCAGCTTGTTGGCAGGGGGAGGTAGCCTGACTTTC.